These 9 T cell receptor beta chains were all obtained from the same sample, sequenced in a study of Graves' ophthalmopathy and Graves' hyperthyroidism. Beta-chain TCR CDR3 regions were amplified from RNA transcripts. In the first round, RT-PCR was carried out with HTBI primers, and a multiplex PCR formed the second round. TCRdb re-derived calls from the multiplex PCR reads in MiXCR, one entry per CDR3 protein. Of roughly 610,000 distinct CDR3 sequences in the sample, about 20% are singletons; the top ten hold about 6.6%. Sequencing input: peripheral blood. The receptors shown here come from a young woman with stable Graves' hyperthyroidism. Some clones in this sample may be carry-over from other donors' samples.

V and J are TRBV2 and TRBJ1-6; D unclear. Germline CDR1 SNHLY, CDR2 FYNNEI. V lost 6 bases, J lost 6 bases, and 9 bases lay in between. The CDR3 covers 13 residues. In DNA, the CDR3 is TGTGCCAGCAGCAGGCAGACTAATTCACCCCTCCACTTT. It translates to CASSRQTNSPLHF.

This clonotype was found many times. The chain carries TRBV7-2 and TRBJ1-1, with 7 nucleotides matching TRBD1. The ends lost 5 bases at V and 0 bases at J; junction bases unmatched: 6. The CDR3 consists of 15 residues. Germline-derived CDR1 and CDR2 are SGHTA and FQGNSA. CDR3 protein: CASSVTGPMNTEAFF. The CDR3 bases are TGTGCCAGCAGCGTGACAGGGCCTATGAACACTGAAGCTTTCTTT.

This clonotype was counted ten times or more. The chain uses TRBV6-1 and TRBJ1-1; perhaps TRBD1 as D (5 bases). Per germline, CDR1 MNHNS and CDR2 SASEGT. The CDR3 is made up of 15 amino acids. V gave up 6 bases and J gave up 4 bases, with 18 bases separating them. In DNA, the CDR3 is TGTGCCAGCAGCCCTCACGGAGGGGTGACCACTGAAGCTTTCTTT. Protein sequence: CASSPHGGVTTEAFF.

This clonotype was detected ten times or more. The chain has TRBV12-3 or TRBV12-4 and TRBJ2-5, with 10 positions matching TRBD2. V was pared by 6 bases and J by 4 bases, with 8 bases of the junction left unmatched. The CDR3 runs to 15 residues. As DNA, the CDR3 is TGTGCCAGCAGCGACGGACTAGCGGTGGGAGAGACCCAGTACTTC. It translates to CASSDGLAVGETQYF.

This clonotype was observed at least ten times. Here the CDR3 reads CASSLGRGDTQYF. In DNA, the CDR3 is TGTGCCAGCAGCTTAGGGCGGGGCGATACCCAGTACTTC. The V gene is TRBV7-9, the J gene TRBJ2-5; maybe TRBD2 (6 bases). With 1 base removed from V and 8 bases from J, the gap between germline ends came to 11 bases. Germline CDR1 SEHNR, CDR2 FQNEAQ (reference sequence). CDR3 size: 13 residues.

The chain combines TRBV10-2 with TRBJ2-7; D is uncertain. CDR3 length equals 13 residues. Deletions cut 8 bases from V and 1 base from J, with 12 bases between. CDR1 and CDR2 from the germline V gene are WSHSY and SAAADI. The CDR3: CASQRSGSYEQYF. As DNA, the CDR3 is TGCGCCAGCCAGAGGTCCGGGTCCTACGAGCAGTACTTC.

In this sample, this clonotype turned up a few times. V is TRBV6-5 and J is TRBJ1-1; perhaps TRBD1 as D (5 bases). CDR1 MNHEY and CDR2 SVGAGI come from the germline V gene. The CDR3 extends over 15 amino acids. V lost 4 bases and J 3 bases, leaving 15 bases between the germline ends. The DNA for the CDR3 is TGTGCCAGCAGTTCACCCCCGGGGACCCACACTGAAGCTTTCTTT. Its translation is CASSSPPGTHTEAFF.

In its sample, this clonotype was seen once. This chain connects TRBV20-1 to TRBJ1-2; 12 nucleotides line up with TRBD1. This CDR3 has 14 residues. Germline CDR1 DFQATT, CDR2 SNEGSKA (reference sequence). The trim removed 8 bases at V and 8 bases at J, leaving 12 bases unmatched. This CDR3 reads CSPAAGQGARGYTF. The CDR3 coding sequence is TGCAGTCCAGCCGCGGGACAGGGGGCAAGGGGCTACACCTTC.

This clonotype occurred many times. The chain has TRBV5-1 and TRBJ1-2, with no clear D. The V end lost 3 bases, the J end lost 1 base, and 13 bases lay between the germline ends. The CDR3 totals 15 residues. Germline loops: CDR1 SGHRS, CDR2 YFSETQ. CDR3 bases: TGCGCCAGCAGCTCGGGCAGCAGAGTTAACTATGGCTACACCTTC. This codes for CASSSGSRVNYGYTF.